The TCR beta chain described here comes from a study of shared clonotypes between healthy human individuals. Naivety among CD8 cells was defined by CD45RO negativity and positive CCR7 selection, thereby excluding terminally differentiated effector memory CD45RA+ cells. The CDR3 spans 14 residues. V lost 5 bases to trimming and J lost 5 bases; unmatched junction nucleotides: 6. Germline values: CDR1 LNHDA, CDR2 SQIVND (reference sequence). Profiled with immunoSEQ multiplex PCR; TCRdb holds only in-frame clones, not every one. The sample has roughly 1,800,000 clones; roughly 94% are singletons. The sample holds a few counts of this clone.

Sequencing was done on a sample of naive CD8+ T cells sorted from blood. V gene TRBV19 combines with J gene TRBJ1-5; 7 bases agree with TRBD1. This sequence was found in a man aged 18-30 years in good health. CDR3 DNA sequence: TGTGCCAGTAGTCTCACACAGGGGTATCAGCCCCAGCATTTT. It translates to CASSLTQGYQPQHF.